This TCR beta chain was obtained from a study of human versus mouse CDR3 diversity and MHC coevolution (dated by TCRdb to between 2016 and 2019). Regarding the complete study: The immunoSEQ assay was reported to detect one in 200,000 T cells and to minimize multiplex PCR amplification bias. Three healthy volunteer blood donors were included in the human cohort, with one aged 30 to 40, one aged 40 to 50 and one aged 60 to 70 at collection. Across the mouse and human samples, each sample yielded between roughly 0.6 x 10^7 and 1.8 x 10^7 valid reads. Human naive CD4 T cell repertoires served as a reference for TCR selection on multiple MHC II alleles, compared against human-TCR-locus transgenic mice with single MHC II.

As concerns this clone: The target of this receptor is not known. No clone much larger than this one lies a single base away; base qualities are absent.

What the work shows at the level of the full study, not this receptor alone: The largest TCR beta repertoire, 1.5 million to 2 million clonotypes, was estimated by iCHAO1 for humans, a finding likely attributable to selection by multiple MHC II molecules. Among all the groups compared, the lowest clonal inequality scores came from two of the three human donors. Because human T cells were selected on roughly six MHC II alleles, repertoire diversity in humans and mice was not considered directly comparable. On average, humans had more CDR3 deletions and insertions than mice, indicating greater exonuclease and TdT activity.

The QIAGEN blood and tissue kit was used to extract genomic DNA from sorted cells, and the DNA was quantified on a NanoDrop 1000. Using multiplex PCR of genomic DNA, the immunoSEQ platform deep sequenced and quantified the TCR alpha and beta chains. The authors' pipeline ran thus. IMGT gene and region definitions were used to annotate TCR sequences. Out-of-frame rearrangements were used as a proxy for the preselection repertoire and compared with in-frame clonotypes. The iCHAO1 estimator supplied with the immunoSEQ platform was used to estimate repertoire size. A Gini index, which is based on the Lorenz curve, was applied to in-frame amino acid clonotypes to measure clonal inequality. The intersect function of the R package tcR was used to count shared clonotypes, and the Jaccard index was used to score similarity. The R prcomp function was used without normalization to run principal component analysis of V, J and V-J usage frequencies. This immuneACCESS table, as held by TCRdb, lists in-frame sequences with V and J called but not all clones. Of the missing ones, under half trace to an unresolved V gene in checked studies; the others have no known cause. V and J calls and clone size come straight from that table; D and trimming were deduced from the DNA. Here the sample has tens of thousands of clones; 80% to 95% occur a single time. The ten largest clones capture approximately 0.15% of the sample.

The germline V gene gives CDR1 as SGHVS and CDR2 as FNYEAQ. For this chain, trimming is 3 bases at the V end and 3 bases at the J end, and the number of junction bases without a gene match is 1. The cysteine opens and the phenylalanine closes a CDR3 of 15 amino acids. CDR3 DNA is the only sequence kept; it has 45 bases, read in frame from the first base. Fluorescence-activated cell sorting was used to isolate naive CD4 T cells, defined as CD45RO-negative and CD62L-positive, from PBMCs. About 50 ml of fresh peripheral blood was collected from each donor, and PBMCs were isolated by Ficoll density centrifugation. Cell sorting was carried out on a FACSAria III instrument, and a purity above 95% was achieved for all samples.

Sequenced: naive CD4+ T cells from blood. The meaning of the sample's cell subset or site label: CD45RO-negative CD62L-positive naive CD4 T cells. This TCR derives from a person aged 25 to 69 in good health. The V and J genes are TRBV7-6 and TRBJ1-6; TRBD1 agrees with 8 junctional bases. The CDR3 reads as follows: CASSFDRGYNSPLHF. The bases are TGTGCCAGCAGCTTCGACAGGGGCTATAATTCACCCCTCCACTTT.